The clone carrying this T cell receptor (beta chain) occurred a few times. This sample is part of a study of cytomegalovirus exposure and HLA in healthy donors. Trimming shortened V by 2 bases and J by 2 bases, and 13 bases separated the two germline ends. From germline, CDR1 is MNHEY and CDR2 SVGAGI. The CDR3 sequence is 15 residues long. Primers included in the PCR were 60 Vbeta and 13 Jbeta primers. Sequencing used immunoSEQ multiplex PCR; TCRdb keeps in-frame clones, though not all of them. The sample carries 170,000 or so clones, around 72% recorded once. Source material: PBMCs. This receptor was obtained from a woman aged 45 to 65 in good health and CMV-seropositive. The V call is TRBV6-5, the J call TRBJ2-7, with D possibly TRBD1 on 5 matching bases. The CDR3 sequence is CASSYRNRGTYEQYF. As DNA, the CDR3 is TGTGCCAGCAGTTACCGAAATAGGGGTACCTACGAGCAGTACTTC.